A single sample is the source of the 10 T cell receptor beta chains below, sequenced in a study of blood T cell repertoires in COVID-19 (dated by TCRdb to the early 2020s). Library preparation employed the immunoSEQ multiplex PCR assay. What TCRdb holds here is the immuneACCESS table cut down to in-frame rearrangements. Part of the clones is not present; checked against another copy, under half of the missing clones reflect an unresolved V gene, and the others are unexplained. The table for this sample lists under 300,000 clones; less than 90% of them were counted only once. The ten most abundant clones make up roughly 13% of the sample. The sample taken for sequencing was peripheral blood. Receptor source: a woman in her 70s with COVID-19, enrolled during active disease.

The chain links TRBV29-1 to TRBJ1-2; 8 bases line up with TRBD1. With V trimmed by 6 bases and J by 4 bases, 13 bases remained unmatched. Germline V gene lookup returns CDR1 SQVTM and CDR2 ANQGSEA. The CDR3 is 15 amino acids. The chain's CDR3 is CSVEITGGGSYGYTF. DNA for the CDR3: TGCAGCGTCGAGATTACAGGGGGAGGAAGCTATGGCTACACCTTC.

This clone was counted between two and nine times. The J gene is TRBJ2-7, the V gene TRBV7-9; a possible D gene is TRBD2 (6 bases). Germline V gives CDR1 SEHNR, CDR2 FQNEAQ (reference sequence). V shed 4 bases and J shed 9 bases, with 13 bases lying between them. The length of the CDR3 is 12 residues. The chain's CDR3 is CASSYGAGRQYF. The CDR3 coding sequence is TGTGCCAGCAGCTACGGGGCGGGGAGGCAGTACTTC.

V and J are TRBV6-6 and TRBJ1-6; no clear D gene. Deletions cut 5 bases from V and 7 bases from J, with 12 bases between. The germline V gene has CDR1 MNHNY and CDR2 SVGAGI (reference sequence). The CDR3 extends over 14 amino acids. The CDR3 nucleotides read TGTGCCAGCAGTGAGCGAACGGAAAATTCACCCCTCCACTTT. It is translated as CASSERTENSPLHF.

The CDR3 bases are TGTGCCAGCAGCCCCGGGACAGTTGTTGAAAAACTGTTTTTT. Its protein is CASSPGTVVEKLFF. This chain connects TRBV3-1 (or the pseudogene TRBV3-2) to TRBJ1-4; 7 bases fit TRBD1. CDR3 length equals 14 residues. V lost 4 bases and J lost 7; bases outside the gene matches: 6. Germline CDR1 reads LGHDT; CDR2 reads YNNKEL (reference sequence).

The gene calls are TRBV29-1 and TRBJ2-1; 10 positions match TRBD1. The germline V gene encodes CDR1 SQVTM and CDR2 ANQGSEA. Trimming cost V 4 bases and J 12 bases; bases outside gene matches: 9. This CDR3 contains 13 residues. The CDR3, as DNA: TGCAGCGTTGCGGGGGACAGGGGTTCAAGGCAGTTCTTC. Translated: CSVAGDRGSRQFF.

This clone was seen a handful of times. V is TRBV9 and J is TRBJ1-2, with unresolved D. The CDR3 totals 14 residues. Trimming removed 0 bases at V and 3 bases at J, with 9 bases between. The germline gives CDR1 SGDLS, CDR2 YYNGEE. The CDR3 loop is CASSVATMDYGYTF. Written as DNA, the CDR3 is TGTGCCAGCAGCGTAGCTACTATGGACTATGGCTACACCTTC.

V gene TRBV7-9 combines with J gene TRBJ1-2; D gene unclear. The V end was cut by 3 bases, the J end by 4 bases, with 6 bases between. The CDR3 totals 12 residues. Germline values: CDR1 SEHNR, CDR2 FQNEAQ (reference sequence). The CDR3 DNA reads as TGTGCCAGCAGCTTGCCGGGCTATGGCTACACCTTC. As protein: CASSLPGYGYTF.

J is TRBJ2-1 and V is TRBV29-1; 11 nucleotides line up with TRBD2. The CDR3 contains 15 residues. CDR1 and CDR2 (germline): SQVTM, ANQGSEA. Germline trimming cut 7 bases from V and 5 bases from J; bases unmatched to any gene: 10. This CDR3 reads CSAQFLAGGNNEQFF. CDR3 in DNA: TGCAGCGCCCAATTCCTAGCGGGGGGAAACAATGAGCAGTTCTTC.

The chain uses TRBV28 and TRBJ1-2; 8 bases map to TRBD1. The CDR3 runs to 14 residues. In germline, CDR1 is MDHEN, CDR2 SYDVKM. Germline trimming cut 3 bases from V and 7 bases from J; bases unmatched to any gene: 7. This chain's CDR3 is CASSLYQGALGYTF. In DNA form, the CDR3 reads TGTGCCAGCAGTTTGTACCAGGGGGCGCTTGGCTACACCTTC.

This clone was seen once. The genes are TRBV7-2 and TRBJ1-5; 8 bases agree with TRBD1. Looked up from germline, CDR1 is SGHTA and CDR2 is FQGNSA. Unmatched junction bases numbered 13, after V lost 5 bases and J lost 1 base. The CDR3 is 18 residues long. CDR3 nucleotide sequence: TGTGCCAGCAGCCGGACCTGGACAGGGCGGCAGAGCAATCAGCCCCAGCATTTT. Protein product: CASSRTWTGRQSNQPQHF. Drawing the rest from reference TRBV7-2 and TRBJ1-5, the complete variable domain is GAGVSQSPSNKVTEKGKDVELRCDPISGHTALYWYRQSLGQGLEFLIYFQGNSAPDKSGLPSDRFSAERTGGSVSTLTIQRTQQEDSAVYLCASSRTWTGRQSNQPQHFGDGTRLSIL.